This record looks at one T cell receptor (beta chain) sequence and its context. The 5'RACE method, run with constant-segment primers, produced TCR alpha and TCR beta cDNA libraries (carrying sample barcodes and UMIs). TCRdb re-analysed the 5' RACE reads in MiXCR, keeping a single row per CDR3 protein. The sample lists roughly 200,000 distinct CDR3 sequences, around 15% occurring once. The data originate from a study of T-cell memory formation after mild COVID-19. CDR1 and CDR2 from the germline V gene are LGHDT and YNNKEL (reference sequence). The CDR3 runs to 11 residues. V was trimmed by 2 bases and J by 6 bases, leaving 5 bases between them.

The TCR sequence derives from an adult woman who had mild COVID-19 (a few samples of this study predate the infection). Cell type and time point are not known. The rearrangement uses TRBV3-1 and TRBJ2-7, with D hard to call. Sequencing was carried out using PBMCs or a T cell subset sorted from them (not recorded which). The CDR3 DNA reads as TGTGCCAGCAGCCAAACCGGCGAGCAGTACTTC. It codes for CASSQTGEQYF.